The sequence of this TCR beta chain was determined in a study of regulatory T cells in long-lasting Graves disease. Study conclusions and caveats: Persistent disease was associated with favored TRBV28 usage and with favored use of TRBJ1-2 and TRBJ2-5.

Libraries of TCR beta came from iRepertoire HTBI primers plus Arm-PCR of CDR3 regions. TCRdb reprocessed the multiplex PCR reads via MiXCR and lists one record per CDR3 protein. Among a few hundred thousand distinct CDR3 sequences listed, over 15% were seen once. As to time point: newly diagnosed GD, antithyroid drugs for less than 3 months. Preparation of the TCR library used RNA extracted from PBMCs. V lost 2 bases, J lost 2 bases, and 12 bases lay in between. The CDR3 is 15 residues long. Per germline, CDR1 KGHSH and CDR2 LQKENI. Remarks on this clonotype: Its antigen remains unknown.

The same sample was also studied in work on T cells in Graves' hyperthyroidism and ophthalmopathy. That investigation notes: Clonotypes that were expanded in thyroid above 0.001 mostly appeared in blood too.

The J gene is TRBJ1-2, the V gene TRBV18, with no clear D. The sequence came from a man in his forties or fifties with Graves disease. The input for sequencing was peripheral blood mononuclear cells (PBMCs), taken at new diagnosis, from a patient treated with antithyroid drugs. In DNA, the CDR3 is TGTGCCAGCTCACCAGTTTACGCCCGGAACTATGGCTACACCTTC. It specifies CASSPVYARNYGYTF.